Following are 21 T cell receptor beta chains from one sample sequenced in a study of vaccination and CD4 T cells after COVID-19. No antigen has been identified for these receptors. With the Oncomine TCR Beta short-read assay, DNA from cultured CD4+ T cells was sequenced. Once CD4+ T cells had been cultured, genomic DNA was extracted from them. TCRdb reanalysed the PCR reads using MiXCR and keeps one entry per CDR3 protein. Among about 11,000 distinct CDR3 sequences listed, approximately 39% were seen once. This sample's treatment: roughly 10-day PBMC culture with coronavirus spike peptide pools or control peptides (ViraFEST assay). Collection of the unexposed donor's CD4+ T cells took place before the COVID-19 pandemic (2011-2018). The specimen was CD4+ T cells from blood, cultured in vitro. These TCRs come from a human donor in good health.

J is TRBJ1-5 and V is TRBV20-1; D is unresolved. The V end was cut by 5 bases, the J end by 3 bases, with 11 bases between. This CDR3 comprises 13 residues. Germline CDR1 is DFQATT and CDR2 is SNEGSKA (reference sequence). Here the CDR3 reads CSALFQANQPQHF. The CDR3 DNA reads as TGCAGTGCTCTTTTTCAGGCCAATCAGCCCCAGCATTTT.

The V call is TRBV10-3, the J call TRBJ2-1; D could derive from TRBD1 or TRBD2 (5 bases each). Trimming stripped 6 bases from V and 5 bases from J, with 11 bases between. This CDR3 is built from 13 residues. CDR1 is ENHRY and CDR2 is SYGVKD in the germline V gene. CDR3 loop: CAIRERGDNEQFF. In DNA, the CDR3 is TGTGCCATCAGGGAGAGAGGGGACAATGAGCAGTTCTTC.

This chain connects TRBV24-1 to TRBJ2-1; D remains unclear. V lost 10 bases, J lost 9 bases, and 15 bases lay in between. Germline values: CDR1 KGHDR, CDR2 SFDVKD. The CDR3 length is 12 residues. The CDR3 here is CATQDRIGEQFF. The DNA for the CDR3 is TGTGCCACTCAGGATCGTATAGGTGAGCAGTTCTTC.

This clonotype was counted only a few times. V is TRBV6-2 or TRBV6-3 and J is TRBJ2-5; 10 positions agree with TRBD2. In germline, CDR1 is MNHEY, CDR2 SVGEGT. The CDR3 extends over 14 amino acids. The J segment lost 5 bases and the V segment lost 10 bases, leaving 10 bases of the junction unmatched. The CDR3: CATQPGLARETQYF. The CDR3 DNA reads TGTGCCACTCAACCGGGACTAGCGCGGGAGACCCAGTACTTC.

This clonotype was recorded a few times. This chain connects TRBV6-2 or TRBV6-3 to TRBJ1-1; tentatively, D is TRBD1 (6 bases). Trimming shortened V by 3 bases and J by 6 bases, and 20 bases separated the two germline ends. CDR1 and CDR2 from the germline V gene are MNHEY and SVGEGT. CDR3 length equals 16 residues. CDR3 loop: CASSYQGQTDRAEAFF. DNA for the CDR3: TGTGCCAGCAGTTATCAAGGACAGACGGATAGGGCTGAAGCTTTCTTT.

V usage is TRBV10-3 and J usage is TRBJ2-7; D may match TRBD1 or TRBD2 (6 bases each). The CDR3 sequence is 13 residues long. Germline CDR1 and CDR2: ENHRY and SYGVKD. V was trimmed by 7 bases and J by 0 bases, leaving 10 bases between them. This chain's CDR3 is CAIMGGISYEQYF. The CDR3 DNA follows: TGTGCCATCATGGGGGGCATCTCCTACGAGCAGTACTTC.

The chain joins TRBV27 to TRBJ1-6; 11 bases are a match to TRBD1. V trimming: 5 bases; J trimming: 8 bases; junction bases outside the gene matches: 5. The CDR3 runs to 15 residues. Germline V gene data show CDR1 as MNHEY and CDR2 as SMNVEV (reference sequence). The CDR3 protein is CASSPLGQGDSPLHF. CDR3 sequence (DNA): TGTGCCAGCAGTCCATTGGGACAGGGGGATTCACCCCTCCACTTT.

This clonotype is deemed medium-sized (0.01 to 0.1%). The CDR3 DNA sequence: TGTGCCACCAGCGAAAGGACGGTCAACTATGGCTACACCTTC. Translating gives CATSERTVNYGYTF. V and J are TRBV15 and TRBJ1-2, with D unclear. Trimming pared 5 bases from V and 2 bases from J, leaving 12 bases between. Germline V gene data show CDR1 as LNHNV and CDR2 as YYDKDF (reference sequence). CDR3 length: 14 residues.

This chain joins TRBV10-3 and TRBJ2-3; D remains unclear. The ends were cut back, 3 bases at V and 0 bases at J, with 7 bases in the middle. Germline V gene sequence: CDR1 ENHRY, CDR2 SYGVKD. This CDR3 has 14 amino acids. This chain's CDR3 is CAISDGESTDTQYF. The CDR3 nucleotides are TGTGCCATCAGTGATGGTGAGAGCACAGATACGCAGTATTTT.

This clonotype appeared a few times. V gene TRBV19 combines with J gene TRBJ2-7; possibly TRBD2 for D (6 bases). Germline V CDR1 and CDR2: LNHDA, SQIVND (reference sequence). The germline V and J ends were trimmed by 3 bases and 6 bases, with 15 bases remaining between them. This CDR3 contains 14 residues. CDR3 sequence (DNA): TGTGCCAGTAGTATCAAGGTGTCTAGCGTCGAGCAGTACTTC. Translating it yields CASSIKVSSVEQYF.

The CDR3 region has the DNA TGTGCCAGCAGTTTCATAGGACAGGGCGCCTATGGCTACACCTTC. Amino acids: CASSFIGQGAYGYTF. V gene TRBV28 combines with J gene TRBJ1-2; 8 bases map to TRBD1. From germline, CDR1 is MDHEN and CDR2 SYDVKM. The CDR3 totals 15 residues. V trimming: 3 bases; J trimming: 4 bases; junction bases outside the gene matches: 7.

The V and J genes are TRBV20-1 and TRBJ2-3, with a tentative D call TRBD1 (5 bases). Germline CDR1 and CDR2: DFQATT and SNEGSKA (reference sequence). V lost 0 bases, J lost 1 base, and 5 bases lay in between. The CDR3 extends over 13 amino acids. Here the CDR3 reads CSAREGGTDTQYF. DNA of the CDR3: TGCAGTGCTAGAGAAGGGGGCACAGATACGCAGTATTTT.

This chain connects TRBV24-1 to TRBJ2-3; perhaps TRBD2 as D (6 bases). Germline-derived CDR1 and CDR2 are KGHDR and SFDVKD. Trimming left V 6 bases short and J 3 bases short, with 12 bases between. This CDR3 comprises 14 residues. The CDR3 DNA is TGTGCCACCAGTTCACCGGGGAGGACAGATACGCAGTATTTT. Translated, it gives CATSSPGRTDTQYF.

This clonotype was counted a single time. The V gene is TRBV28, the J gene TRBJ1-2, with D hard to call. V lost 4 bases and J 0 bases, leaving 9 bases between the germline ends. The CDR3 is made up of 14 amino acids. Germline-derived CDR1 and CDR2 are MDHEN and SYDVKM. The CDR3 DNA sequence: TGTGCCAGCAGTTCGACACCTGCTAACTATGGCTACACCTTC. Amino acids: CASSSTPANYGYTF.

The count of this clonotype is one. The chain links TRBV11-1 to TRBJ1-1; no definite D call. From germline, CDR1 is SGHAT and CDR2 FQDESV (reference sequence). This CDR3 comprises 14 residues. V was shortened by 5 bases and J by 1 base, with 11 bases between the two germline ends. For the CDR3, the DNA is TGTGCCAGCAGCCGGGTAAGTGGGAACACTGAAGCTTTCTTT. It specifies CASSRVSGNTEAFF.

In this sample, this clonotype turned up a few times. The V and J genes are TRBV7-2 and TRBJ1-5; D might be TRBD1 (5 bases). Germline V gene lookup returns CDR1 SGHTA and CDR2 FQGNSA. This CDR3 has 14 residues. Trimming removed 4 bases from V and 7 bases from J, with 14 bases in between. The CDR3 DNA is TGTGCCAGCAGCTCTATATACGGGGGGCAGCCCCAGCATTTT. Its translation: CASSSIYGGQPQHF.

The genes are TRBV12-3 or TRBV12-4 and TRBJ2-2; 8 bases are a match to TRBD1. The ends lost 4 bases at V and 5 bases at J; junction bases unmatched: 21. The CDR3 runs to 20 residues. In DNA, the CDR3 is TGTGCCAGCAGTTCCCGAACCCTCCTCAGGACAGGGTACCGGACCGGGGAGCTGTTTTTT. Translating it yields CASSSRTLLRTGYRTGELFF.

The V and J genes are TRBV27 and TRBJ2-7; 7 bases agree with TRBD1. The V segment lost 7 bases and the J segment 2 bases; nucleotides outside the gene matches: 11. Germline assignment: CDR1 MNHEY and CDR2 SMNVEV (reference sequence). CDR3 length: 15 residues. CDR3 sequence reads: CASTLDRIDPYEQYF. CDR3 nucleotide sequence: TGTGCCAGCACTTTGGACAGGATCGACCCCTACGAGCAGTACTTC.

V and J are TRBV4-3 and TRBJ2-7; 16 bases match TRBD2. CDR3 length equals 21 residues. The germline CDR1 and CDR2 sequences are LGHNA and YSLEER. V shed 0 bases, J shed 1 base, and the junction held 12 bases outside the gene matches. CDR3 coding DNA: TGCGCCAGCAGCCAAGATATGATACCGGGACTAGCGGGAGGGTCGTCCTACGAGCAGTACTTC. Amino acid sequence: CASSQDMIPGLAGGSSYEQYF.

The V call is TRBV6-1, the J call TRBJ2-1, with 7 bases identical to TRBD1. V gave up 7 bases and J gave up 8 bases; unmatched junction bases: 14. The germline gives CDR1 MNHNS, CDR2 SASEGT. This CDR3 region has 15 residues. CDR3 nucleotides: TGTGCCAGCATAGCCCGGGACAGAAAGATTGATGAGCAGTTCTTC. Amino acids: CASIARDRKIDEQFF.

This clonotype has only a few counts. CDR3 nucleotides: TGTGCCAGCCAGGATGCAGATACGCAGTATTTT. This codes for CASQDADTQYF. This chain links TRBV7-9 with TRBJ2-3; D gene ambiguous. CDR1 SEHNR and CDR2 FQNEAQ come from the germline V gene (reference sequence). Trimming removed 8 bases at V and 4 bases at J, with 7 bases between. The CDR3 spans 11 residues.